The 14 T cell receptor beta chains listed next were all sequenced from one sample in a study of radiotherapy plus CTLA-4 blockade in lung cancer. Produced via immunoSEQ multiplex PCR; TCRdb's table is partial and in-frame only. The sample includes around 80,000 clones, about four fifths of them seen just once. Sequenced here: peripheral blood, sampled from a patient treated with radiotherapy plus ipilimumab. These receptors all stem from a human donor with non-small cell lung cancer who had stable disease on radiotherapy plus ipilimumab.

The CDR3 sequence is CASSLVGTSGSNEQFF. Here the CDR3 DNA reads TGTGCCAGCAGCTTGGTCGGGACTAGCGGGAGTAATGAGCAGTTCTTC. The chain links TRBV5-5 to TRBJ2-1; 14 nucleotides match TRBD2. V shed 0 bases, J shed 7 bases, and the junction held 3 bases outside the gene matches. This CDR3 has 16 amino acids. Germline V gene lookup returns CDR1 SGHKS and CDR2 YYEKEE (reference sequence).

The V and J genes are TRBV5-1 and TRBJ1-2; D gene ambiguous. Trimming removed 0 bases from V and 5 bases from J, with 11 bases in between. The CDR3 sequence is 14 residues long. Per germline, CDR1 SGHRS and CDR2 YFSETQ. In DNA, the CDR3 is TGCGCCAGCAGCTTGGTTGGCGGAGGTTATGGCTACACCTTC. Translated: CASSLVGGGYGYTF.

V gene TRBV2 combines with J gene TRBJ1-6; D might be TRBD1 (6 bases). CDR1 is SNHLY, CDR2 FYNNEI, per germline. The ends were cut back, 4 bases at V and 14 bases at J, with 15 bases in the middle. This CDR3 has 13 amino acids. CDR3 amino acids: CASSAARGFSLHF. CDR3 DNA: TGTGCCAGCAGTGCGGCCAGGGGATTTTCCCTCCACTTT.

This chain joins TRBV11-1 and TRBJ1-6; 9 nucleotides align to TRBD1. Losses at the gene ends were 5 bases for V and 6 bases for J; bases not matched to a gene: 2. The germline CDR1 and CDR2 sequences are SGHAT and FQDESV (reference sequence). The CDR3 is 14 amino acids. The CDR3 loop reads CASSPGQGNSPLHF. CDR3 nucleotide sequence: TGTGCCAGCAGCCCGGGACAGGGTAATTCACCCCTCCACTTT.

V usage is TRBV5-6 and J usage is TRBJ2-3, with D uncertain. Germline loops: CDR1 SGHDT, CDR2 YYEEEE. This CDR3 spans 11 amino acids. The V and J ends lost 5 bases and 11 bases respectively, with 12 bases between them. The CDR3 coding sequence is TGTGCCAGCAGGGGCCTAGGTGGGCAGTATTTT. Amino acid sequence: CASRGLGGQYF. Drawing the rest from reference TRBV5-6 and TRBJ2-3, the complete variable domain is DAGVTQSPTHLIKTRGQQVTLRCSPKSGHDTVSWYQQALGQGPQFIFQYYEEEERQRGNFPDRFSGHQFPNYSSELNVNALLLGDSALYLCASRGLGGQYFGPGTRLTVL.

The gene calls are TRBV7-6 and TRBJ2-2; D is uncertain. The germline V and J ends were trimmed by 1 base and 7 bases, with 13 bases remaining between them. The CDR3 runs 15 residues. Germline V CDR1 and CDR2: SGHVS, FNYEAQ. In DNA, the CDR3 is TGTGCCAGCAGCTTAGGAGCGTCCGGTGGCGGGGAGCTGTTTTTT. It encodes CASSLGASGGGELFF.

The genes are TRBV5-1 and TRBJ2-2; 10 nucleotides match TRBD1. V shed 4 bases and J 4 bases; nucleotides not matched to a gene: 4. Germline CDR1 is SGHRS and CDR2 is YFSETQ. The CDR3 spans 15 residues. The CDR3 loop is CASSETGGATGELFF. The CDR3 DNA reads TGCGCCAGCAGCGAGACAGGGGGCGCCACCGGGGAGCTGTTTTTT.

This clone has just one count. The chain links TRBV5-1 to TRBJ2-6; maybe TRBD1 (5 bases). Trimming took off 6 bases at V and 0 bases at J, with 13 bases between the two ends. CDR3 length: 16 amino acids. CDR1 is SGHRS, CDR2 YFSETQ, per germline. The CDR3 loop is CASTEQVLSGANVLTF. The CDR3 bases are TGCGCCAGCACTGAACAGGTCCTCTCTGGGGCCAACGTCCTGACTTTC.

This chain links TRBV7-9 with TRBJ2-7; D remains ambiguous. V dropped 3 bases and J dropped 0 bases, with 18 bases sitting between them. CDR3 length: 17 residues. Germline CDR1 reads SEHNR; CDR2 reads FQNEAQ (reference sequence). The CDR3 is CASSLETFFSPSYEQYF. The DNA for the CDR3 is TGTGCCAGCAGCTTGGAGACTTTCTTTTCCCCCTCCTACGAGCAGTACTTC.

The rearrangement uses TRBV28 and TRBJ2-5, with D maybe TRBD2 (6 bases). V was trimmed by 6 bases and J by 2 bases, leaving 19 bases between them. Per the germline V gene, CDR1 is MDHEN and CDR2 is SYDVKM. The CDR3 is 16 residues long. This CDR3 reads CASRTPRTRGQETQYF. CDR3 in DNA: TGTGCCAGCAGGACCCCCCGGACACGGGGGCAAGAGACCCAGTACTTC.

The CDR3 here is CASSMYKGRDEQYF. Here the CDR3 DNA reads TGTGCCAGCTCAATGTATAAGGGCCGGGACGAGCAGTACTTC. The rearrangement uses TRBV18 and TRBJ2-7; D ambiguous. V gave up 5 bases and J gave up 5 bases, with 16 bases separating them. Looked up from germline, CDR1 is KGHSH and CDR2 is LQKENI. The CDR3 runs 14 residues.

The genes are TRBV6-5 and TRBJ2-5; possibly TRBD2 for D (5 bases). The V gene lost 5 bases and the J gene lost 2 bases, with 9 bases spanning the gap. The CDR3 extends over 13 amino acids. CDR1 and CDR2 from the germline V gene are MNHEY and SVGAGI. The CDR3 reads CASSGGPQETQYF. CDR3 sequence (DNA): TGTGCCAGCAGTGGCGGGCCTCAAGAGACCCAGTACTTC.

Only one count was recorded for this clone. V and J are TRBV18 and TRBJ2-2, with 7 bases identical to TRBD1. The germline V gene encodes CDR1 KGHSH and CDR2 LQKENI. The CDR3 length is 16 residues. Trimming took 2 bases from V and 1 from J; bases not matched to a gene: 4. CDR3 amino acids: CASSPGTVMNTGELFF. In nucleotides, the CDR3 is TGTGCCAGCTCACCAGGGACAGTGATGAACACCGGGGAGCTGTTTTTT. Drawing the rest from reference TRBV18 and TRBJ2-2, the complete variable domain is NAGVMQNPRHLVRRRGQEARLRCSPMKGHSHVYWYRQLPEEGLKFMVYLQKENIIDESGMPKERFSAEFPKEGPSILRIQQVVRGDSAAYFCASSPGTVMNTGELFFGEGSRLTVL.

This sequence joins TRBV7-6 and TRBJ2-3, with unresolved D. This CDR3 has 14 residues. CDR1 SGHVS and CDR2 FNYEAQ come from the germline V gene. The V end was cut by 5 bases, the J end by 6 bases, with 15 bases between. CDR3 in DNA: TGTGCCAGCAGCCTAACTCCCTTACGGGATACGCAGTATTTT. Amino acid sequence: CASSLTPLRDTQYF.